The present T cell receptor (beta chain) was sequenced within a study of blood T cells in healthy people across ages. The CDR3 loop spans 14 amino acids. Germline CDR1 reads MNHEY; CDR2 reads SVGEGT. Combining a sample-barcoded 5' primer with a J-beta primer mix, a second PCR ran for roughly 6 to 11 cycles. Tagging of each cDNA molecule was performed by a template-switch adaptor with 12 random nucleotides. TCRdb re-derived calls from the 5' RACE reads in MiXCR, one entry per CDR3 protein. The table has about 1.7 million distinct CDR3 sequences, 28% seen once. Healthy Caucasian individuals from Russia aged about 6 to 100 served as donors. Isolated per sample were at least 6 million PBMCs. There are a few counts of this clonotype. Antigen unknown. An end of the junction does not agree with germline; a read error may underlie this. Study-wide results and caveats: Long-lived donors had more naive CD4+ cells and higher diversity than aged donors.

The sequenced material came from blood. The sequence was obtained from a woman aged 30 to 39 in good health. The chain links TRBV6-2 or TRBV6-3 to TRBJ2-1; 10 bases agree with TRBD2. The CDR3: CAGSYLLAGNEQFF. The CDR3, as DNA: TGTGCCGGCAGTTACTTACTAGCGGGGAATGAGCAGTTCTTC.